This T cell receptor beta chain was recovered during a study of blood T cell repertoires in COVID-19. Study summary: The United States, Italy and Spain supplied acute and convalescent COVID-19 samples.

Germline V gene data show CDR1 as SGHKS and CDR2 as YYEKEE (reference sequence). The CDR3 sequence is 14 residues long. V dropped 2 bases and J dropped 4 bases, with 10 bases sitting between them. The authors' processing: Cell counts per sample came from amplifying reference gene primers. Here immunoSEQ multiplex PCR was the method, and the copy in TCRdb shows in-frame clones only, minus some. V and J calls and clone size are those listed in that table; D and trimming were worked out from the DNA. The sample yields around 130,000 clones, roughly 85% seen once. The TCR sequence derives from a man in his fifties or sixties with acute or convalescent COVID-19. This chain connects TRBV5-5 to TRBJ2-1; D is perhaps TRBD1 (6 bases). Sequencing was performed on peripheral blood. This CDR3 is CASSLGGDYNEQFF. The CDR3 nucleotides are TGTGCCAGCAGCTTAGGGGGTGATTACAATGAGCAGTTCTTC.